A selection of T cell receptor beta chains follows, all from one sample in a study of blood T cell repertoires in COVID-19. TCRdb keeps only in-frame clones here, not all; method: immunoSEQ multiplex PCR. The profile covers a few hundred thousand clones, with around nine tenths appearing a single time and roughly 9.8% taken by the ten largest. Sequencing was carried out using peripheral blood. Receptors originate from a man aged 35-49 years who had recovered from COVID-19. Each CDR3 is given without its conserved first and last residue. Each record gives: V gene, CDR3 protein.

TRBV28	ASSPNWTSGGAYIDTQY
TRBV5-8	ASSARDVGGNTIY
TRBV10-3	AISESMAGEYNEQF
TRBV6-5	ASSYRPYGSGETQY
TRBV7-6	ASSHQGDEKLF
TRBV7-9	ASSLFGLKDREQY
TRBV18	ASSRPTSGGEGPDTQY
TRBV11-2	ASRLIGEGAGANVLT
TRBV21-1	ASSGRTGGTMNTEAF
TRBV6-5	ASGRQGTGELF
TRBV7-2	ASRRTGGGGANVLT
TRBV12-5	ASGLVRGQPQH
TRBV6-5	ASSYATDYGYT
TRBV6-2/TRBV6-3	ASSNLGQLSPLH
TRBV12-5	ASGLEGTGELF
TRBV5-5	ASSLRGPHDTQY
TRBV3-1/TRBV3-2	ASTSGGYYGYT
TRBV18	ASSPDDTRDTEAF
TRBV19	ASTPTGNTDTQY
TRBV7-2	ASSTGTAARLNYGYT
TRBV9	ASSSGQRGTDTQY
TRBV9	ASSTLAGGLSGELF
TRBV12-3/TRBV12-4	ASSLNGKVGYT
TRBV7-9	ASRWGGSLPGNEQF
TRBV7-8	ASSLVAGAIGGNTEAF
TRBV29-1	SVARGQGGGYT
TRBV6-5	ASRDSFEQY
TRBV7-2	ASSLGTSGRNEQF
TRBV7-9	ASSLVASSGSPSEQY
TRBV4-1	ASSPHSGTGEAWGYT
TRBV30	AASPEGFYNEQF
TRBV19	ASTAGTSNQPQH
TRBV4-3	ASSQDARAGPTDTQY
TRBV13	ASSLLGGRTGELF
TRBV11-3	ASSLGGTGETQY
TRBV27	ASSSLVTSGNTIY
TRBV30	AWSVRDRDTGELF
TRBV18	ASSPTASGQETQY
TRBV7-2	ASSVASGGARETQY
TRBV30	ACNFGVYEQY
TRBV2	ASSSRTEGYTGELF
TRBV29-1	SVGRTGASSYNEQF
TRBV19	ASSILQGTGNTIY
TRBV5-4	ASSLEGGKGYT
TRBV6-5	ASSYPLAKKQF
TRBV28	ASSTRSYEQY
TRBV2	ASSLPGTSGSLPSTDTQY
TRBV7-9	ASSVGGAEAF
TRBV19	ASSILAWNEQF
TRBV4-3	ASSQDRASGGAILDTQY
TRBV29-1	SVDAIESDRGIYGNTIY